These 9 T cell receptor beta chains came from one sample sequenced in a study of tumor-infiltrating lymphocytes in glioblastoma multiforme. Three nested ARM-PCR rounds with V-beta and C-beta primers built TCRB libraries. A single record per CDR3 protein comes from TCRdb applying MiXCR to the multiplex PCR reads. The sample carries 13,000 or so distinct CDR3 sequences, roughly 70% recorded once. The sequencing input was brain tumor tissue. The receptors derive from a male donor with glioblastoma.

DNA for the CDR3: TGTGCCACCAGACGACAGGGGGCCGAGAGCACTGAAGCTTTCTTT. Its protein product is CATRRQGAESTEAFF. This chain links TRBV10-3 with TRBJ1-1; 10 bases map to TRBD1. Germline V gives CDR1 ENHRY, CDR2 SYGVKD. The CDR3 consists of 15 residues. The V segment lost 10 bases and the J segment 4 bases; nucleotides outside the gene matches: 12.

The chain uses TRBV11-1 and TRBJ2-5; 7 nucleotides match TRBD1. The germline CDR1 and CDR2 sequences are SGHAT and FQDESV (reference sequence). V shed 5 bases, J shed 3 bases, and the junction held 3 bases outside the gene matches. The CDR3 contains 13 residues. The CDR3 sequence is CASSPGTEETQYF. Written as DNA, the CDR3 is TGTGCCAGCAGCCCCGGGACAGAAGAGACCCAGTACTTC.

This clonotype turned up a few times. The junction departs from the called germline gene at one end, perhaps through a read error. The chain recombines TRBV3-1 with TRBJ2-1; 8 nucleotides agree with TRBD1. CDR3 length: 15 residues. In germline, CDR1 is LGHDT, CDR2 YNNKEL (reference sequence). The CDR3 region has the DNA TGTGTCAGCAGCCAAGATGCGACAGGGGCAGGGGAGCAGTTCTTC. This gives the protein CVSSQDATGAGEQFF.

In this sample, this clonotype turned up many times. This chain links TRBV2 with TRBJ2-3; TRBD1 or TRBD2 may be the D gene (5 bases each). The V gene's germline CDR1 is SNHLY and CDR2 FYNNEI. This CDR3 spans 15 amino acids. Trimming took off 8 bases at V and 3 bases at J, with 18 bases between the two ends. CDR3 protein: CASRDGAASTDTQYF. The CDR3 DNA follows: TGTGCCAGCCGGGATGGGGCTGCTTCTACAGATACGCAGTATTTT.

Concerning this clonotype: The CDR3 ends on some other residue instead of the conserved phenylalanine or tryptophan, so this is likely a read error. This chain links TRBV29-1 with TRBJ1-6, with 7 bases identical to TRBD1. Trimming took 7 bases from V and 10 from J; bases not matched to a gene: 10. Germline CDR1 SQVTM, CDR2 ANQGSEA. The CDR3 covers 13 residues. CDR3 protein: CSAARDRASPLHC. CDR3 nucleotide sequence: TGCAGCGCTGCCAGGGACAGAGCATCACCCCTCCACTGT.

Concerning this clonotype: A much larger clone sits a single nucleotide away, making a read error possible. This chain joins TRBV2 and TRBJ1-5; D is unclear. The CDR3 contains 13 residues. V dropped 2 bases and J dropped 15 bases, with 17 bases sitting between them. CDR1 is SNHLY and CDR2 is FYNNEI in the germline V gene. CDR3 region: CASSECTRARGHF. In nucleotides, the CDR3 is TGTGCCAGCAGTGAATGTACTCGAGCCCGGGGGCATTTT.

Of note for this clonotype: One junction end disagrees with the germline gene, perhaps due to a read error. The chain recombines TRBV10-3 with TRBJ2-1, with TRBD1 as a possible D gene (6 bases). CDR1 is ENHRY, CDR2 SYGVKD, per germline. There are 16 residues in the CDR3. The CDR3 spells CAISESIGTWRNEQLF. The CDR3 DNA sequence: TGTGCCATAAGTGAGTCAATAGGGACATGGAGGAATGAGCAGCTCTTC.

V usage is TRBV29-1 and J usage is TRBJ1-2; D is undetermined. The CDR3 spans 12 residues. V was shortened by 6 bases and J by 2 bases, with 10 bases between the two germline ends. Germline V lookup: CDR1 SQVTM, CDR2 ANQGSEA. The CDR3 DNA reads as TGCAGCGTGACCCGGCCGAACTATGGCTACACCTTC. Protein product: CSVTRPNYGYTF.

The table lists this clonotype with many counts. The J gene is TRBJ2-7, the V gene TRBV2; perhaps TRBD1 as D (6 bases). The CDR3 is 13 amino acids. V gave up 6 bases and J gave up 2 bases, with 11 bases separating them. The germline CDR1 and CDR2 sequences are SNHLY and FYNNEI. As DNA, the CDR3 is TGTGCCAGCAGCCAGGGGTGGCCCTACGAGCAGTACTTC. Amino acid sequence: CASSQGWPYEQYF.